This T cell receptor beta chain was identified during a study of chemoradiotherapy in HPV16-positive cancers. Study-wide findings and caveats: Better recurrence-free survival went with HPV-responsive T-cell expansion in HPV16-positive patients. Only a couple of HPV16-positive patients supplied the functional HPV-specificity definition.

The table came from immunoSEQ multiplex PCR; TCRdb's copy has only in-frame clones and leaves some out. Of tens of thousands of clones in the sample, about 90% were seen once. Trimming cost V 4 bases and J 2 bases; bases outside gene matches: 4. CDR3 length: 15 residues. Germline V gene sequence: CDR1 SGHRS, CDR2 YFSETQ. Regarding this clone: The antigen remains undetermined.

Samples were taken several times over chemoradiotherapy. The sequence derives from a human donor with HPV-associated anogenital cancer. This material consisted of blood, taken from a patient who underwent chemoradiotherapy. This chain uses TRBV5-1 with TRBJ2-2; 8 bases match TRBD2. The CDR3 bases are TGCGCCAGCAGCCTGAGCGGGAGTAACACCGGGGAGCTGTTTTTT. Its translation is CASSLSGSNTGELFF.